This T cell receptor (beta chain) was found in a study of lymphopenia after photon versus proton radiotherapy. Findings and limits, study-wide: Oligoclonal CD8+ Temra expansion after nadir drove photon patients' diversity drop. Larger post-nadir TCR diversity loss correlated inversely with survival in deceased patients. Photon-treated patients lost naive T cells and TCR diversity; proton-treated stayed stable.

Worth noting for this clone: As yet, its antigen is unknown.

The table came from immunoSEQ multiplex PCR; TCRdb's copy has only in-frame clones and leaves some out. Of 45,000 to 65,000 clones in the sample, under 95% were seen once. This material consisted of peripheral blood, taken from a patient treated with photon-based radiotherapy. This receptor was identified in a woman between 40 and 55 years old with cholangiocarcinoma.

Here the CDR3 reads CASSLGGERIYRATQYF. CDR3 bases: TGTGCCAGCAGCTTGGGGGGGGAGAGGATTTATCGGGCTACGCAGTATTTT. The chain couples TRBV5-4 to TRBJ2-3; possible D gene TRBD2, 6 bases. Trimming left V 0 bases short and J 8 bases short, with 22 bases between. Germline values: CDR1 SGHNT, CDR2 YYREEE (reference sequence). CDR3 length: 17 residues. The full variable domain, its missing parts supplied by reference TRBV5-4 and TRBJ2-3, is ETGVTQSPTHLIKTRGQQVTLRCSSQSGHNTVSWYQQALGQGPQFIFQYYREEENGRGNFPPRFSGLQFPNYSSELNVNALELDDSALYLCASSLGGERIYRATQYFGPGTRLTVL.